Each of the 25 T cell receptor beta chains below was sequenced from the same sample in a study of cytomegalovirus exposure and HLA in healthy donors (dated by TCRdb to about 2017). Libraries were made using the immunoSEQ multiplex PCR assay. For the multiplex PCR, a mixture combining 60 forward primers for TCR Vbeta segments and 13 reverse primers for TCR Jbeta segments was used. Not all clones reach the TCRdb copy of this immuneACCESS table, which keeps in-frame sequences only. Checked studies attribute under half of the gap to unresolved V genes and leave the rest unexplained. A total of about 140,000 clones appear in this sample, approximately 61% of them only once. Together, the top ten hold around 1.6% of the sample. Sequencing was performed on PBMCs. The receptor source for this set is a human donor in good health.

V is TRBV19 and J is TRBJ1-1; D might be TRBD1 (6 bases). V was pared by 6 bases and J by 1 base, with 12 bases between. Germline values: CDR1 LNHDA, CDR2 SQIVND (reference sequence). This CDR3 has 14 amino acids. The CDR3 sequence is CASSLPGENTEAFF. Here the CDR3 DNA reads TGTGCCAGTAGCCTACCAGGGGAGAACACTGAAGCTTTCTTT.

This chain links TRBV10-3 with TRBJ1-1; perhaps TRBD1 as D (5 bases). Germline V gene sequence: CDR1 ENHRY, CDR2 SYGVKD. The V end lost 10 bases, the J end lost 1 base, and 13 bases lay between the germline ends. CDR3 length: 13 amino acids. The CDR3: CATLGHPNTEAFF. In DNA form, the CDR3 reads TGTGCCACTCTAGGACACCCGAACACTGAAGCTTTCTTT.

The genes are TRBV18 and TRBJ1-2, with 12 bases aligning to TRBD1. Germline values: CDR1 KGHSH, CDR2 LQKENI. The CDR3 has 14 amino acids. V shed 1 base, J shed 10 bases, and the junction held 4 bases outside the gene matches. In DNA, the CDR3 is TGTGCCAGCTCACCACGGGACAGGGGGCTCGACTACACCTTC. Translation: CASSPRDRGLDYTF.

The chain has TRBV5-1 and TRBJ2-5; 7 positions match TRBD1. V dropped 3 bases and J dropped 5; count of bases not matched to a gene: 7. The CDR3 length is 14 residues. Germline V lookup: CDR1 SGHRS, CDR2 YFSETQ. Here the CDR3 reads CASSSRTGLETQYF. For the CDR3, the DNA is TGCGCCAGCAGCTCCCGGACAGGTTTGGAGACCCAGTACTTC.

This rearrangement joins TRBV7-3 to TRBJ2-5, with 8 bases identical to TRBD1. Germline assignment: CDR1 SGHTA and CDR2 FQGTGA. The CDR3 is 14 residues long. Germline trimming cut 3 bases from V and 1 base from J; bases unmatched to any gene: 1. This CDR3 is CASSFGQGQETQYF. CDR3 sequence (DNA): TGTGCCAGCAGCTTTGGACAGGGCCAAGAGACCCAGTACTTC.

This clone was seen only a few times. Other DNA sequences in the same sample also yield this CDR3. The chain couples TRBV9 to TRBJ2-5; tentatively, D is TRBD1 (6 bases). CDR1 and CDR2 (germline): SGDLS, YYNGEE. The CDR3 is 15 residues long. Trimming took 4 bases from V and 5 from J, leaving 18 bases between them. The CDR3 nucleotides are TGTGCCAGCAGCCCACCCGGGACATCCCGGGAGACCCAGTACTTC. Amino acids: CASSPPGTSRETQYF. The entire variable domain, with the rest obtained from reference TRBV9 and TRBJ2-5, is as follows: DSGVTQTPKHLITATGQRVTLRCSPRSGDLSVYWYQQSLDQGLQFLIQYYNGEERAKGNILERFSAQQFPDLHSELNLSSLELGDSALYFCASSPPGTSRETQYFGPGTRLLVL.

The chain links TRBV28 to TRBJ2-4; D gene uncertain. Germline values: CDR1 MDHEN, CDR2 SYDVKM. Trimming cost V 6 bases and J 0 bases, with 9 bases left between them. This CDR3 comprises 14 residues. Here the CDR3 reads CASRSGLAKNIQYF. The CDR3 nucleotides read TGTGCCAGCAGATCGGGTCTAGCCAAAAACATTCAGTACTTC.

This clone was seen only once. The chain joins TRBV28 to TRBJ2-1; a weak D match, TRBD2 (5 bases). This CDR3 is built from 12 residues. Germline V lookup: CDR1 MDHEN, CDR2 SYDVKM. Between the trimmed V and J ends, which lost 1 base and 9 bases, there was a span of 7 bases. The CDR3 sequence: CASSLFRGEQFF. Written as DNA, the CDR3 is TGTGCCAGCAGTTTATTTCGGGGTGAGCAGTTCTTC.

This clone was seen once. In DNA, the CDR3 is TGTGCCAGTCGGGAGGGCTCAAATACGCAGTATTTT. Translated, it gives CASREGSNTQYF. The chain recombines TRBV28 with TRBJ2-3, with TRBD2 matching 8 bases. CDR3 length: 12 amino acids. Germline V gives CDR1 MDHEN, CDR2 SYDVKM. Trimming cost V 9 bases and J 7 bases; bases outside gene matches: 6.

The chain combines TRBV13 with TRBJ2-7; perhaps TRBD1 as D (6 bases). There are 15 residues in the CDR3. V was trimmed by 2 bases and J by 0 bases, leaving 11 bases between them. CDR1 and CDR2 (germline): PRHDT, FYEKMQ (reference sequence). In DNA, the CDR3 is TGTGCCAGCAGCTTAACGCAGGGGCGCTCCTACGAGCAGTACTTC. As protein: CASSLTQGRSYEQYF. The full variable domain, with the rest looked up from reference TRBV13 and TRBJ2-7, is AAGVIQSPRHLIKEKRETATLKCYPIPRHDTVYWYQQGPGQDPQFLISFYEKMQSDKGSIPDRFSAQQFSDYHSELNMSSLELGDSALYFCASSLTQGRSYEQYFGPGTRLTVT.

The rearrangement links TRBV4-1 to TRBJ2-7; 8 bases are shared with TRBD1. The germline V gene encodes CDR1 MGHRA and CDR2 YSYEKL. V lost 4 bases and J lost 2; bases outside the gene matches: 7. This CDR3 has 15 residues. Written as DNA, the CDR3 is TGCGCCAGCAGCCGCACCGGGACAGGCCCCTACGAGCAGTACTTC. This codes for CASSRTGTGPYEQYF.

The gene calls are TRBV2 and TRBJ2-7; 7 nucleotides agree with TRBD1. The CDR3 is 12 residues long. Trimming removed 5 bases from V and 5 bases from J; junction bases left unmatched: 3. CDR1 and CDR2 (germline): SNHLY, FYNNEI. In nucleotides, the CDR3 is TGTGCCAGCAGTTCTACAGGGGACGAGCAGTACTTC. Protein sequence: CASSSTGDEQYF.

J is TRBJ2-1 and V is TRBV10-3; TRBD2 aligns across 7 bases. The CDR3 covers 17 residues. Per germline, CDR1 ENHRY and CDR2 SYGVKD. Unmatched junction bases numbered 10, after V lost 0 bases and J lost 5 bases. The CDR3 DNA reads TGTGCCATCAGTGAGTCGACTCATTTGGGACTAAACAATGAGCAGTTCTTC. Translated: CAISESTHLGLNNEQFF.

The V gene is TRBV10-3, the J gene TRBJ1-1, with 7 bases identical to TRBD1. Germline CDR1 reads ENHRY; CDR2 reads SYGVKD. This CDR3 has 14 residues. V lost 4 bases to trimming and J lost 3 bases; unmatched junction nucleotides: 5. This CDR3 reads CAISAGRGDTEAFF. In nucleotides, the CDR3 is TGTGCCATCAGTGCTGGCAGGGGGGACACTGAAGCTTTCTTT.

The rearrangement links TRBV5-1 to TRBJ2-7; D possibly corresponds to TRBD1 (6 bases). The V and J ends lost 0 bases and 6 bases respectively, with 7 bases between them. Germline V gives CDR1 SGHRS, CDR2 YFSETQ. The CDR3 totals 12 residues. CDR3 sequence reads: CASSLGGREQYF. As DNA, the CDR3 is TGCGCCAGCAGCTTGGGGGGGCGCGAGCAGTACTTC.

The V gene is TRBV4-1, the J gene TRBJ2-2, with D perhaps TRBD2 (6 bases). Trimming cost V 0 bases and J 2 bases, with 16 bases left between them. The V gene's germline CDR1 is MGHRA and CDR2 YSYEKL. There are 18 residues in the CDR3. Written as DNA, the CDR3 is TGCGCCAGCAGCCAAGATCCCGGGCGGGGTGGTAACACCGGGGAGCTGTTTTTT. Residues: CASSQDPGRGGNTGELFF.

The chain joins TRBV5-6 to TRBJ2-1, with TRBD2 identical over 9 bases. Germline CDR1 is SGHDT and CDR2 is YYEEEE. The CDR3 runs to 19 residues. With 4 bases clipped from V and 4 bases from J, the junction kept 18 bases outside the gene matches. The CDR3 DNA reads TGTGCCAGCAGCCCCCCCCTGGCGGGAGGGAATCATGCATACAATGAGCAGTTCTTC. This codes for CASSPPLAGGNHAYNEQFF.

This clone occurred a few times. The genes are TRBV7-2 and TRBJ2-1; TRBD2 aligns across 11 bases. Trimming took 5 bases from V and 4 from J; bases not matched to a gene: 10. Germline CDR1 reads SGHTA; CDR2 reads FQGNSA. The CDR3 contains 17 residues. CDR3 loop: CASSPGPTSGSYNEQFF. For the CDR3, the DNA is TGTGCCAGCAGCCCAGGGCCAACTAGCGGGAGTTACAATGAGCAGTTCTTC. Filled out from reference TRBV7-2 and TRBJ2-1, the complete variable domain reads GAGVSQSPSNKVTEKGKDVELRCDPISGHTALYWYRQSLGQGLEFLIYFQGNSAPDKSGLPSDRFSAERTGGSVSTLTIQRTQQEDSAVYLCASSPGPTSGSYNEQFFGPGTRLTVL.

The CDR3 protein is CASSPRGPYEQYF. In nucleotides, the CDR3 is TGTGCCAGTAGTCCCAGGGGTCCGTACGAGCAGTACTTC. The V gene is TRBV19, the J gene TRBJ2-7; perhaps TRBD1 as D (6 bases). The CDR3 length is 13 residues. Germline CDR1 LNHDA, CDR2 SQIVND (reference sequence). Between the trimmed V and J ends, which lost 5 bases and 4 bases, there was a span of 12 bases.

CDR3 region: CASSALQGRNTEAFF. CDR3 coding DNA: TGCGCCAGCAGCGCCTTACAGGGGAGGAACACTGAAGCTTTCTTT. The chain is built from TRBV5-1 and TRBJ1-1; 7 nucleotides match TRBD1. The ends lost 4 bases at V and 1 base at J; junction bases unmatched: 7. From germline, CDR1 is SGHRS and CDR2 YFSETQ. The CDR3 spans 15 residues.

This clone appeared a few times. The chain uses TRBV4-1 and TRBJ2-3; 11 bases agree with TRBD2. The germline gives CDR1 MGHRA, CDR2 YSYEKL. The CDR3 sequence is 16 residues long. V lost 0 bases to trimming and J lost 5 bases; unmatched junction nucleotides: 4. CDR3 region: CASSQDRLAGGDTQYF. In DNA form, the CDR3 reads TGCGCCAGCAGCCAAGATAGGCTAGCGGGGGGAGATACGCAGTATTTT.

The chain couples TRBV29-1 to TRBJ1-1; D call uncertain. Per germline, CDR1 SQVTM and CDR2 ANQGSEA. With 5 bases removed from V and 0 bases from J, the gap between germline ends came to 4 bases. CDR3 length equals 11 residues. The CDR3 nucleotides are TGCAGCGTTTGGCTGAACACTGAAGCTTTCTTT. Translation: CSVWLNTEAFF. Drawing the rest from reference TRBV29-1 and TRBJ1-1, the complete variable domain is SAVISQKPSRDICQRGTSLTIQCQVDSQVTMMFWYRQQPGQSLTLIATANQGSEATYESGFVIDKFPISRPNLTFSTLTVSNMSPEDSSIYLCSVWLNTEAFFGQGTRLTVV.

This clone came up a few times. The chain uses TRBV9 and TRBJ1-1, with D unclear. Trimming stripped 0 bases from V and 3 bases from J, with 12 bases between. The CDR3 loop spans 15 amino acids. Per germline, CDR1 SGDLS and CDR2 YYNGEE. In nucleotides, the CDR3 is TGTGCCAGCAGCGTAGATGGGAGGGAGGACACTGAAGCTTTCTTT. Translated, it gives CASSVDGREDTEAFF.

Points on this clone: In the same sample, other DNA sequences code for this CDR3. The chain employs TRBV6-6 and TRBJ1-2; 11 nucleotides line up with TRBD1. With 6 bases clipped from V and 4 bases from J, the junction kept 4 bases outside the gene matches. This CDR3 is 14 amino acids long. Germline V gene sequence: CDR1 MNHNY, CDR2 SVGAGI (reference sequence). The CDR3, as DNA: TGTGCCAGCAGATCTGGACAGGGGGCCTATGGCTACACCTTC. Protein product: CASRSGQGAYGYTF.

In this sample, this clone turned up once. The chain is built from TRBV5-6 and TRBJ2-7; a weak D match, TRBD2 (6 bases). CDR1 is SGHDT, CDR2 YYEEEE, per germline. Deletions cut 4 bases from V and 3 bases from J, with 14 bases between. This CDR3 is 14 amino acids long. This CDR3 is CASSPTGLLYEQYF. The CDR3 nucleotides are TGTGCCAGCAGCCCCACGGGACTCCTCTACGAGCAGTACTTC.